One sample yielded the 30 T cell receptor beta chains listed below, sequenced in a study of regulatory T cells in long-lasting Graves disease. This sample's time point: newly diagnosed GD, antithyroid drugs for less than 3 months. RNA extracted from PBMCs served as the sequencing template. Construction of TCR beta libraries relied on iRepertoire HTBI primers and on Arm-PCR targeting CDR3 regions. TCRdb reprocessed the multiplex PCR reads via MiXCR and lists one record per CDR3 protein. The sample lists fewer than 650,000 distinct CDR3 sequences; 15% to 20% were seen once. The same specimen was also included in a second study, on T cells in Graves' hyperthyroidism and ophthalmopathy.

This specimen consisted of peripheral blood mononuclear cells (PBMCs), obtained at new diagnosis, from a patient treated with antithyroid drugs. These receptors were collected from a man younger than 35 with Graves disease.

Many counts were recorded for this clonotype. This chain uses TRBV20-1 with TRBJ2-5, with TRBD2 matching 9 bases. V shed 5 bases, J shed 4 bases, and the junction held 11 bases outside the gene matches. The CDR3 runs 15 residues. Looked up from germline, CDR1 is DFQATT and CDR2 is SNEGSKA (reference sequence). CDR3 in amino acids: CSAPDARAGGETQYF. CDR3 nucleotide sequence: TGCAGTGCTCCCGACGCCCGAGCGGGAGGAGAGACCCAGTACTTC.

CDR3: CASSLQGTDTEAFF. The CDR3 DNA reads as TGTGCCAGCAGCTTGCAGGGAACTGACACTGAAGCTTTCTTT. V gene TRBV7-9 combines with J gene TRBJ1-1; possibly TRBD1 for D (5 bases). The CDR3 is 14 amino acids. Germline CDR1 is SEHNR and CDR2 is FQNEAQ (reference sequence). Trimming stripped 3 bases from V and 3 bases from J, with 11 bases between.

This clonotype was observed a few times. The chain couples TRBV10-3 to TRBJ1-5; the D gene is possibly TRBD1 (5 bases). CDR3 length: 14 residues. From germline, CDR1 is ENHRY and CDR2 SYGVKD. Trimming stripped 4 bases from V and 7 bases from J, with 14 bases between. DNA of the CDR3: TGTGCCATCAGTGGAGGTCAGGGTGGCCAGCCCCAGCATTTT. Encoded protein: CAISGGQGGQPQHF.

The chain carries TRBV9 and TRBJ1-6; 9 positions agree with TRBD1. J lost 8 bases, V lost 4 bases, and 13 bases had no gene match. The CDR3 has 17 amino acids. In germline, CDR1 is SGDLS, CDR2 YYNGEE. CDR3 amino acids: CASSPTFRDRDYSPLHF. CDR3 DNA sequence: TGTGCCAGCAGCCCAACCTTCCGGGACAGGGACTATTCACCCCTCCACTTT.

Many counts were recorded for this clonotype. The chain has TRBV12-3 or TRBV12-4 and TRBJ1-2; TRBD1 is a possible D gene (6 bases). V lost 6 bases to trimming and J lost 7 bases, with 24 bases between them. CDR3 length: 16 amino acids. DNA for the CDR3: TGTGCCAGCAGAGACGGGGGGCGGGTTTCTTCGGGTGGCTACACCTTC. Translating it yields CASRDGGRVSSGGYTF.

This clonotype has just a few counts. The chain combines TRBV7-9 with TRBJ1-6; 10 positions match TRBD1. V shed 5 bases and J 10 bases; nucleotides not matched to a gene: 14. Germline V gene lookup returns CDR1 SEHNR and CDR2 FQNEAQ (reference sequence). The CDR3 has 17 residues. The CDR3 protein is CASSPTSGQGHGSPLHF. The CDR3 coding sequence is TGTGCCAGCAGCCCAACCTCGGGACAGGGGCACGGGTCACCCCTCCACTTT.

This clonotype has at least ten counts. The chain employs TRBV27 and TRBJ1-1; perhaps TRBD1 as D (6 bases). The CDR3 loop spans 17 amino acids. The germline gives CDR1 MNHEY, CDR2 SMNVEV (reference sequence). V lost 4 bases to trimming and J lost 0 bases, with 18 bases between them. DNA of the CDR3: TGTGCCAGCAGTTGGACAGCCTGGGCCTTCATGAACACTGAAGCTTTCTTT. Amino acid sequence: CASSWTAWAFMNTEAFF.

The chain uses TRBV7-9 and TRBJ2-1; TRBD2 matches at 14 bases. The CDR3 extends over 18 amino acids. Germline CDR1 reads SEHNR; CDR2 reads FQNEAQ (reference sequence). The V segment lost 1 base and the J segment 1 base; nucleotides outside the gene matches: 3. The DNA for the CDR3 is TGTGCCAGCAGCTTAGTCCGGACTAGCGGGAGGTCCTACAATGAGCAGTTCTTC. It yields the protein CASSLVRTSGRSYNEQFF.

This clonotype came up a few times. The chain is built from TRBV11-2 and TRBJ2-1, with D possibly matching TRBD2 (5 bases). This CDR3 is 13 amino acids long. The V end was cut by 3 bases, the J end by 9 bases, with 12 bases between. The germline V gene has CDR1 SGHAT and CDR2 FQNNGV. This CDR3 is CASSFRGSGEQFF. CDR3 nucleotides: TGTGCCAGCAGCTTCCGAGGGAGCGGTGAGCAGTTCTTC.

The chain combines TRBV29-1 with TRBJ2-2, with TRBD2 identical over 7 bases. CDR1 and CDR2 (germline): SQVTM, ANQGSEA. The CDR3 contains 12 residues. J was trimmed by 8 bases and V by 4 bases; bases with no gene match: 4. The CDR3 reads CSVGGGFGELFF. Here the CDR3 DNA reads TGCAGCGTTGGGGGGGGTTTTGGGGAGCTGTTTTTT.

The sample holds a few counts of this clonotype. The genes are TRBV5-5 and TRBJ1-3; D unresolved. The CDR3 covers 14 residues. CDR1 and CDR2 from the germline V gene are SGHKS and YYEKEE (reference sequence). Trimming removed 6 bases at V and 5 bases at J, with 15 bases between. This CDR3 reads CASTYTNRRNTIYF. The CDR3 bases are TGTGCCAGCACCTACACCAATAGGCGAAACACCATATATTTT.

This clonotype was found many times. This chain uses TRBV20-1 with TRBJ2-7; the match to TRBD1 covers 8 bases. In germline, CDR1 is DFQATT, CDR2 SNEGSKA (reference sequence). The V and J ends lost 5 bases and 3 bases, in that order; junction bases with no gene match: 9. CDR3 length equals 14 residues. In DNA, the CDR3 is TGCAGTGCTTCCGGGACAGGCAAATACTACGAGCAGTACTTC. It is translated as CSASGTGKYYEQYF.

In its sample, this clonotype was seen many times. Germline is not matched at one junction end, which may reflect a read error. V gene TRBV28 combines with J gene TRBJ2-7; D is ambiguous. This CDR3 is built from 11 residues. Germline CDR1 and CDR2: MDHEN and SYDVKM. The CDR3 protein is CASSFKDPPAF. DNA for the CDR3: TGTGCCAGCAGTTTCAAGGATCCTCCGGCCTTC.

This clonotype was counted only a few times. This chain uses TRBV11-2 with TRBJ1-2; possible D gene TRBD1, 5 bases. The CDR3 extends over 14 amino acids. Per germline, CDR1 SGHAT and CDR2 FQNNGV. V shed 5 bases and J shed 6 bases, with 16 bases lying between them. In DNA, the CDR3 is TGTGCCAGCAGCCAAGGTAACGGGGGAAATGGCTACACCTTC. Its translation: CASSQGNGGNGYTF.

This clonotype was detected ten times or more. CDR3: CASGLRGTDTQYF. As DNA, the CDR3 is TGTGCCAGCGGATTGAGAGGCACAGATACGCAGTATTTT. The rearrangement links TRBV11-2 to TRBJ2-3; unclear D gene. The CDR3 spans 13 residues. Germline V CDR1 and CDR2: SGHAT, FQNNGV. V shed 8 bases and J shed 1 base, with 10 bases lying between them.

This clonotype was counted at least ten times. CDR3 coding DNA: TGTGCCAGCCGAAGCCGCGACAGCGGTGAAGCTTTCTTT. Protein: CASRSRDSGEAFF. This rearrangement joins TRBV28 to TRBJ1-1, with D perhaps TRBD1 (5 bases). CDR1 and CDR2 from the germline V gene are MDHEN and SYDVKM. The CDR3 totals 13 residues. Trimming left V 8 bases short and J 7 bases short, with 17 bases between.

This clonotype showed up many times. The chain has TRBV5-1 and TRBJ2-3; 7 nucleotides line up with TRBD2. After removal of 3 bases from V and 3 bases from J, the junction contained 4 bases not matched to a gene. The CDR3 runs to 14 residues. Germline V gives CDR1 SGHRS, CDR2 YFSETQ. CDR3 nucleotides: TGCGCCAGCAGCTACCGGGAGGAGACAGATACGCAGTATTTT. Translation: CASSYREETDTQYF.

This clonotype was observed at least ten times. This rearrangement joins TRBV9 to TRBJ2-3; 9 bases match TRBD2. V trimming: 0 bases; J trimming: 1 base; junction bases outside the gene matches: 3. Germline V gene lookup returns CDR1 SGDLS and CDR2 YYNGEE. The CDR3 is made up of 16 amino acids. The CDR3 bases are TGTGCCAGCAGCGTAGGTGCGGGAGGGGGCACAGATACGCAGTATTTT. Its translation is CASSVGAGGGTDTQYF.

There are many counts of this clonotype. The chain links TRBV19 to TRBJ2-2; unclear D gene. V was pared by 4 bases and J by 0 bases, with 3 bases between. CDR3 length: 13 residues. CDR1 is LNHDA, CDR2 SQIVND, per germline (reference sequence). CDR3 loop: CASSNANTGELFF. The CDR3 DNA follows: TGTGCCAGTAGTAACGCGAACACCGGGGAGCTGTTTTTT.

Only a few counts were recorded for this clonotype. CDR3 residues: CASSVTVVYGYTF. The CDR3 nucleotides read TGTGCCAGCAGCGTGACAGTGGTCTATGGCTACACCTTC. The rearrangement joins TRBV11-2 to TRBJ1-2; tentatively, D is TRBD1 (5 bases). The CDR3 covers 13 residues. Germline V gene lookup returns CDR1 SGHAT and CDR2 FQNNGV. Trimming cost V 5 bases and J 4 bases, with 11 bases left between them.

With respect to this clonotype: This clone may be a read error of a much larger clone one base away. The J gene is TRBJ2-2, the V gene TRBV2; 8 bases fit TRBD2. The CDR3 totals 15 residues. The germline V gene has CDR1 SNHLY and CDR2 FYNNEI. The CDR3 loop is CASSKGSGNSGELFF. In DNA form, the CDR3 reads TGTGCCAGCAGCAAGGGTAGCGGGAACTCCGGGGAGCTGTTTTTT.

This clonotype was seen only a few times. The rearrangement joins TRBV29-1 to TRBJ1-2; D perhaps matches TRBD1 (6 bases). The CDR3 covers 15 residues. CDR1 is SQVTM and CDR2 is ANQGSEA in the germline V gene. V was shortened by 1 base and J by 4 bases, with 16 bases between the two germline ends. CDR3 sequence: CSVEGTGRVSYGYTF. CDR3 sequence (DNA): TGCAGCGTTGAAGGTACAGGGCGGGTGAGCTATGGCTACACCTTC.

In this sample, this clonotype turned up many times. The genes are TRBV27 and TRBJ2-1; 8 bases map to TRBD2. Trimming cost V 1 base and J 0 bases; bases outside gene matches: 8. CDR3 length: 18 residues. Germline CDR1 reads MNHEY; CDR2 reads SMNVEV (reference sequence). CDR3: CASSLLQSGSVSYNEQFF. In DNA form, the CDR3 reads TGTGCCAGCAGTTTATTGCAGAGCGGGAGCGTCTCCTACAATGAGCAGTTCTTC.

The table lists this clonotype with many counts. This chain connects TRBV7-2 to TRBJ2-7; D gene uncertain. Germline CDR1 is SGHTA and CDR2 is FQGNSA. Trimming took 6 bases from V and 0 from J, leaving 9 bases between them. This CDR3 is built from 13 residues. As DNA, the CDR3 is TGTGCCAGCAGGCTGGCAGTCTCCTACGAGCAGTACTTC. Translated, it gives CASRLAVSYEQYF. Full variable domain (rest looked up from reference TRBV7-2 and TRBJ2-7): GAGVSQSPSNKVTEKGKDVELRCDPISGHTALYWYRQSLGQGLEFLIYFQGNSAPDKSGLPSDRFSAERTGGSVSTLTIQRTQQEDSAVYLCASRLAVSYEQYFGPGTRLTVT.

This chain uses TRBV20-1 with TRBJ2-7, with 7 positions matching TRBD2. Germline V gene lookup returns CDR1 DFQATT and CDR2 SNEGSKA (reference sequence). V was pared by 1 base and J by 3 bases, with 6 bases of the junction left unmatched. The CDR3 spans 14 residues. CDR3 sequence (DNA): TGCAGTGCTAGAGCCAGACTAGCTAGCTACGAGCAGTACTTC. The encoded protein is CSARARLASYEQYF.

This clonotype was observed a handful of times. The rearrangement links TRBV7-3 to TRBJ2-2; a weak D match, TRBD2 (5 bases). CDR1 and CDR2 (germline): SGHTA, FQGTGA. The CDR3 sequence is 15 residues long. Trimming stripped 0 bases from V and 4 bases from J, with 9 bases between. CDR3 region: CASSLTPSGTGELFF. The CDR3 region has the DNA TGTGCCAGCAGCTTAACCCCCAGCGGCACCGGGGAGCTGTTTTTT.

This clonotype has a count of ten or more. The rearrangement uses TRBV2 and TRBJ1-2; D is unresolved. Germline CDR1 reads SNHLY; CDR2 reads FYNNEI. V gave up 3 bases and J gave up 8 bases, with 13 bases separating them. The CDR3 is 13 residues long. Here the CDR3 reads CASSEAGARGYTF. The CDR3 nucleotides are TGTGCCAGCAGTGAGGCAGGAGCTCGGGGCTACACCTTC. Looking up the rest from reference TRBV2 and TRBJ1-2 gives the full variable domain: EPEVTQTPSHQVTQMGQEVILRCVPISNHLYFYWYRQILGQKVEFLVSFYNNEISEKSEIFDDQFSVERPDGSNFTLKIRSTKLEDSAMYFCASSEAGARGYTFGSGTRLTVV.

This clonotype was found a few times. The rearrangement links TRBV30 to TRBJ1-2; possibly TRBD1 for D (6 bases). The V end lost 5 bases, the J end lost 7 bases, and 17 bases lay between the germline ends. Germline CDR1 is GTSNPN and CDR2 is SVGIG (reference sequence). This CDR3 spans 13 amino acids. The CDR3 nucleotides read TGTGCCTGGCGCATACAGGGACCGGGTGGCTACACCTTC. Its translation is CAWRIQGPGGYTF.

This clonotype was detected a few times. The gene calls are TRBV5-1 and TRBJ2-3; D ambiguous. The CDR3 consists of 13 residues. Germline values: CDR1 SGHRS, CDR2 YFSETQ. V gave up 4 bases and J gave up 5 bases, with 11 bases separating them. The CDR3 spells CASSRLYRDTQYF. The CDR3 coding sequence is TGCGCCAGCAGCCGTTTATACAGAGATACGCAGTATTTT.

In its sample, this clonotype was seen many times. V and J are TRBV7-2 and TRBJ2-7, with 7 bases lining up with TRBD2. Germline CDR1 SGHTA, CDR2 FQGNSA. V trimming: 5 bases; J trimming: 8 bases; junction bases outside the gene matches: 15. The CDR3 sequence is 15 residues long. The CDR3 here is CASSPSGGVGRKQYF. DNA for the CDR3: TGTGCCAGCAGCCCTAGCGGTGGGGTGGGGAGAAAGCAGTACTTC. Looking up the rest from reference TRBV7-2 and TRBJ2-7 gives the full variable domain: GAGVSQSPSNKVTEKGKDVELRCDPISGHTALYWYRQSLGQGLEFLIYFQGNSAPDKSGLPSDRFSAERTGGSVSTLTIQRTQQEDSAVYLCASSPSGGVGRKQYFGPGTRLTVT.